This T cell receptor (beta chain) came from a study of T cell changes during pregnancy in multiple sclerosis. The assay was immunoSEQ multiplex PCR, and TCRdb's table has in-frame clones only and misses some. The top ten hold 0.7% to 0.9% of the sample, which has some 100,000 clones, 90% to 95% seen once. In germline, CDR1 is SQVTM, CDR2 ANQGSEA. V was shortened by 7 bases and J by 2 bases, with 11 bases between the two germline ends. CDR3 length: 12 amino acids. This TCR derives from a female donor with multiple sclerosis, enrolled in a pregnancy study. Here the sequenced sample was peripheral blood, taken before pregnancy. The chain couples TRBV29-1 to TRBJ2-5; perhaps TRBD1 as D (6 bases). CDR3 in amino acids: CSAGRGQETQYF. For the CDR3, the DNA is TGCAGCGCGGGCAGGGGTCAAGAGACCCAGTACTTC.